This T cell receptor beta chain is from a study of shared clonotypes between healthy human individuals. Per the original methods: Filtering differed, since immunoSEQ gave only junction sequences and no quality scores. Sequenced by immunoSEQ multiplex PCR; TCRdb stores in-frame clones only, minus some. The V and J calls and clone size come from that table; D and trimming were worked out from the DNA. The profile shows around 480,000 clones, almost 80% of them singletons. This clone was found once. The V end lost 6 bases, the J end lost 6 bases, and 7 bases lay between the germline ends. CDR3 length equals 11 residues. Germline values: CDR1 SEHNR, CDR2 FQNEAQ (reference sequence).

This receptor was identified in a woman aged 40 to 50 in good health. Some clones in this sample may be carry-over from other donors' samples. Sequencing was done on a sample of PBMCs. The chain joins TRBV7-9 to TRBJ2-3, with a weak D call TRBD1 (6 bases). CDR3 sequence reads: CASRGADTQYF. CDR3 bases: TGTGCCAGCAGGGGGGCGGATACGCAGTATTTT.